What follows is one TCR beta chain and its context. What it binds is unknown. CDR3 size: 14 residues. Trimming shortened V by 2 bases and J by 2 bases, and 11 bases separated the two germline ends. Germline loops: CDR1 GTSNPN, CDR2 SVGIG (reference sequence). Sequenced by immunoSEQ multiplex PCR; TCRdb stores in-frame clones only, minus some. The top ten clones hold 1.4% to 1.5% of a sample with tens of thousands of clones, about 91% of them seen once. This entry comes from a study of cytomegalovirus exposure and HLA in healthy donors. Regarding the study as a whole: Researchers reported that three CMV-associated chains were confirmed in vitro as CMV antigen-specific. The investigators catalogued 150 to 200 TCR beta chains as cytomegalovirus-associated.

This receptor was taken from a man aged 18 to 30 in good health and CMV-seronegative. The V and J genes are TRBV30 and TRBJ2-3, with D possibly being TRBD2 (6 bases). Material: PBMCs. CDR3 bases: TGTGCCTGGAGTTGGAGGGGACCCACAGATACGCAGTATTTT. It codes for CAWSWRGPTDTQYF.